The subject of this entry is one TCR beta chain. This specimen belongs to a study of cytotoxic CD8 clonotypes in ibrutinib-treated CLL. This table comes from immunoSEQ multiplex PCR, and its TCRdb copy is limited to in-frame clones, with some not included. In the table there are hundreds of thousands of clones, around three quarters of which are singletons. This CDR3 region has 16 residues. In germline, CDR1 is LNHDA, CDR2 SQIVND (reference sequence). V was pared by 5 bases and J by 0 bases, with 13 bases between. This clonotype was sampled from a human donor with chronic lymphocytic leukemia. The gene calls are TRBV19 and TRBJ2-2; weak D call: TRBD2 (5 bases). The sample here was PBMCs, taken after 24 months of ibrutinib treatment. CDR3 in DNA: TGTGCCAGTAGTCCCTCCGGAGGTTCGAACACCGGGGAGCTGTTTTTT. Encoded protein: CASSPSGGSNTGELFF.